The TCR beta chain described here comes from a study of early T cells in non-severe SARS-CoV-2 infection (dated by TCRdb to the early 2020s). Background on the whole study: Because TCR sequencing was done on bulk RNA from unsorted whole blood, the alpha and beta chains could not be paired. Overall study results and their limits: VDJdb matching was skewed toward anti-spike CD8 responses, so virus-specific expansions were likely underestimated and private and CD4 specificities were missed.

Taken from cysteine to phenylalanine, the CDR3 has 16 residues. Only CDR3 DNA remains: 48 bases, in frame from the first base. V drops 6 bases and J drops 3 bases, leaving 20 bases in between. Libraries were constructed by 5' RACE. Sequencing was carried out with a NextSeq 500. In the TCR library protocol, unique molecular identifiers were attached to individual cDNA molecules to correct for PCR bias and sequencing error. TCR alpha and beta chains were both sequenced, and the abundances of alpha and beta sequences in each sample were closely correlated with each other. The authors' analysis ran thus. V gene, J gene and CDR3 annotation of TCR sequences was performed with Decombinator V4. Expanded TCRs were defined as changing significantly between any two time points under a Poisson model with p below 0.0001. Abundances of TCRs were expressed as counts per million after normalisation to the total number of TCRs sequenced in each sample. MAIT TCRs were defined by TRAV1-2 paired with TRAJ12, TRAJ20 or TRAJ33, and iNKT TCRs by TRAV10 paired with TRAJ18. VDJdb, accessed 1 November 2021, was searched for CMV, EBV and SARS-CoV-2 annotated TCRs, with TCRs annotated for multiple antigens excluded. The raw public data were reprocessed by TCRdb itself: fastp quality trimming at Q25, MiXCR clonotype calling, in-frame beta chains only. Each entry is one CDR3 protein sequence, shown with its most common DNA and genes. None of the V and J calls come from the authors' own analysis; TCRdb made them. Within this sample are fewer than 110,000 distinct CDR3 sequences, with 8.5% to 14% of them counted one time only. Of the sample, roughly 7.5% is held by the ten largest clones.

Set within a cohort of healthcare workers in London, UK, this nested case-control study involved weekly PCR testing of nasopharyngeal swabs along with blood sampling. Healthcare workers were recruited between 23 and 31 March 2020, during the week of the UK lockdown, and were followed weekly for up to roughly 16 weeks. This clonotype was recorded a few times. This clone's antigen is unknown. It has no much larger one-base neighbor in the sample; base qualities were not kept. This receptor was taken from an adult who was a healthcare worker with PCR-confirmed SARS-CoV-2 infection or an uninfected control (not recorded which). Sample: whole blood. This chain is built from TRBV12-3 or TRBV12-4 and TRBJ2-5; the D match is possibly TRBD1 or TRBD2, with 6 bases aligned in each. The encoded CDR3 is CASRAARGLDKETQYF. At the DNA level, the sequence is TGTGCCAGCAGAGCGGCCCGGGGGCTGGACAAAGAGACCCAGTACTTC.